This T cell receptor beta chain is from a study of long-term antiretroviral therapy in people with HIV. Whole-study findings and limits: Increased diversity was seen after ART, yet it remained lower than in transplant donor controls.

They ran version v3.0 of the immunoSEQ assay at survey level. The study targeted roughly 40,000-55,000 T-cell genomes per sample in sequencing. The method was immunoSEQ multiplex PCR; TCRdb's version includes in-frame clones alone and lacks a portion of them. The sample contains 4,800 or so clones, about 88% of which appear only once. In the case of this clone: As yet, its antigen is unknown.

This specimen consisted of unsorted PBMCs, obtained 1.3 years after starting antiretroviral therapy. This TCR came from a woman between 45 and 60 years old with HIV.

The CDR3 sequence is CASSIREGAGNTIYF. CDR3 bases: TGTGCCAGCAGCATCCGGGAAGGAGCTGGAAACACCATATATTTT. The rearrangement uses TRBV9 and TRBJ1-3, with D unresolved. This CDR3 has 15 residues. Between the trimmed V and J ends, which lost 4 bases and 2 bases, there was a span of 13 bases. Germline V gene sequence: CDR1 SGDLS, CDR2 YYNGEE.